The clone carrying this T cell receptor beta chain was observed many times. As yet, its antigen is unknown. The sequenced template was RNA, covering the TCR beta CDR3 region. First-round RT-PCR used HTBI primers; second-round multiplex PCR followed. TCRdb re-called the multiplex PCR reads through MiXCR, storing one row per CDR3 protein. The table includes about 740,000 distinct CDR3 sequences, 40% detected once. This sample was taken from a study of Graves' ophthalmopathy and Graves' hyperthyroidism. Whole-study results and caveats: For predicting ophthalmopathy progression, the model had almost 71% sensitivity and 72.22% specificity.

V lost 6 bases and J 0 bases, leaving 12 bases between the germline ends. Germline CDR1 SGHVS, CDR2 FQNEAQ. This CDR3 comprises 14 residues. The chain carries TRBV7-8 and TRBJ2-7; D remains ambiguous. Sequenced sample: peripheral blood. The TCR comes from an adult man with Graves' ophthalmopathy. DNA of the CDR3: TGTGCCAGCAGAGTTTCAGGTTCCTCCTACGAGCAGTACTTC. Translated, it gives CASRVSGSSYEQYF.